This TCR beta chain was identified during a study of CD8+ T cells in alopecia areata. Looking at the study overall: Treated patients took oral tofacitinib at 5 to 10 mg twice daily.

Cell sorting on a FACSAria was used to separate CD4+ and CD8+ T cells from the PBMCs. In each case, RNA was isolated and then reverse transcribed into cDNA as the sequencing template. Assay used: immunoSEQ multiplex PCR; TCRdb lists only in-frame clones, some missing. The top ten clones hold 5% to 7% of a sample with some 150,000 clones, roughly three fifths of them seen once. V shed 3 bases and J shed 4 bases, with 19 bases lying between them. Germline V gene lookup returns CDR1 GTSNPN and CDR2 SVGIG (reference sequence). CDR3 length equals 16 residues. The sequence came from a human donor with alopecia areata. The genes are TRBV30 and TRBJ1-3; D possibly corresponds to TRBD1 (5 bases). Here the sequenced sample was CD4+ T cells sorted from blood, taken at week 0. The chain's CDR3 is CAWRTPGQGTGNTIYF. DNA of the CDR3: TGTGCCTGGAGGACACCGGGGCAGGGTACCGGAAACACCATATATTTT.